What follows are 26 T cell receptor beta chains derived from one specimen sequenced in a study of OX40 agonist ivuxolimab in advanced cancers. The assay was immunoSEQ multiplex PCR, and TCRdb's table has in-frame clones only and misses some. The sample consists of about 24,000 clones, 84% of them appearing once. Sequencing used CD4+ or CD8+ T cells sorted from blood, obtained in a trial of the OX40 agonist ivuxolimab. The receptors were sampled from an adult with an advanced solid tumor such as melanoma, head and neck, liver or kidney cancer.

V is TRBV19 and J is TRBJ2-3; TRBD1 agrees at 7 bases. The CDR3 covers 12 residues. From germline, CDR1 is LNHDA and CDR2 SQIVND (reference sequence). The CDR3 bases are TGTGTAGTGACAGGGTATGGGGATACGCAGTATTTT. It translates to CVVTGYGDTQYF.

The chain couples TRBV10-1 to TRBJ2-1, with 11 bases fitting TRBD1. The germline V gene has CDR1 WNHNN and CDR2 SYGVQD (reference sequence). CDR3 size: 16 residues. V shed 0 bases, J shed 3 bases, and the junction held 1 base outside the gene matches. CDR3 sequence (DNA): TGCGCCAGCAGTGAGTCCGGGACAGGGGGCTACAATGAGCAGTTCTTC. Translation gives CASSESGTGGYNEQFF.

This chain joins TRBV7-2 and TRBJ2-6; no firm D call. The CDR3 covers 15 residues. From germline, CDR1 is SGHTA and CDR2 FQGNSA. The V and J ends lost 2 bases and 4 bases respectively, with 9 bases between them. CDR3 loop: CASSLSGVGANVLTF. Written as DNA, the CDR3 is TGTGCCAGCAGCTTAAGTGGGGTCGGGGCCAACGTCCTGACTTTC.

The DNA for the CDR3 is TGTGCCACCAGCAAGGGATCCACTAGCGGGGGGTCCTACGAGCAGTACTTC. This encodes CATSKGSTSGGSYEQYF. The rearrangement joins TRBV15 to TRBJ2-7, with 12 bases matching TRBD2. The CDR3 sequence is 17 residues long. Germline assignment: CDR1 LNHNV and CDR2 YYDKDF (reference sequence). V shed 4 bases and J 1 base; nucleotides not matched to a gene: 8.

CDR3 protein: CASREGMTYTQYF. CDR3 sequence (DNA): TGTGCCAGCAGGGAGGGAATGACGTATACGCAGTATTTT. This chain uses TRBV2 with TRBJ2-3, with D tentatively TRBD2 (6 bases). The CDR3 spans 13 residues. From germline, CDR1 is SNHLY and CDR2 FYNNEI. With 6 bases removed from V and 7 bases from J, the gap between germline ends came to 14 bases.

The chain joins TRBV5-5 to TRBJ2-1, with 9 bases that match TRBD2. Per the germline V gene, CDR1 is SGHKS and CDR2 is YYEKEE (reference sequence). V lost 6 bases, J lost 8 bases, and 12 bases stayed unmatched. CDR3 length: 15 amino acids. In DNA form, the CDR3 reads TGTGCCAGCAACTCGTTTCTAGCGGGGAGCTATGAGCAGTTCTTC. Protein sequence: CASNSFLAGSYEQFF. Full variable domain (remainder filled in from reference TRBV5-5 and TRBJ2-1): DAGVTQSPTHLIKTRGQQVTLRCSPISGHKSVSWYQQVLGQGPQFIFQYYEKEERGRGNFPDRFSARQFPNYSSELNVNALLLGDSALYLCASNSFLAGSYEQFFGPGTRLTVL.

The V call is TRBV5-4, the J call TRBJ1-1; the match to TRBD1 covers 8 bases. Germline V gene lookup returns CDR1 SGHNT and CDR2 YYREEE (reference sequence). The ends lost 1 base at V and 5 bases at J; junction bases unmatched: 4. The CDR3 contains 14 residues. Here the CDR3 DNA reads TGTGCCAGCAGCTTGCGACAGGGGAGAACTGAAGCTTTCTTT. Translation gives CASSLRQGRTEAFF.

This clone was counted only a few times. The chain is built from TRBV6-5 and TRBJ2-1, with 13 nucleotides matching TRBD2. Trimming at V came to 4 bases and at J to 7 bases, leaving 4 bases not matched to a gene. Germline CDR1 MNHEY, CDR2 SVGAGI. The CDR3 extends over 15 amino acids. Written as DNA, the CDR3 is TGTGCCAGCAGTTTACTAGCGGGAGGGCCAAATGAGCAGTTCTTC. Its protein product is CASSLLAGGPNEQFF.

This clone was counted only a few times. V and J are TRBV11-3 and TRBJ2-5; D may be TRBD1 (6 bases). Germline loops: CDR1 SGHNT, CDR2 YENEEA. V lost 5 bases and J 0 bases, leaving 10 bases between the germline ends. This CDR3 is built from 14 residues. CDR3 DNA: TGTGCCAGCAGCCACGGACAGCACCAAGAGACCCAGTACTTC. It is translated as CASSHGQHQETQYF.

V usage is TRBV29-1 and J usage is TRBJ1-2; 7 bases are a match to TRBD1. Germline CDR1 is SQVTM and CDR2 is ANQGSEA. V was pared by 4 bases and J by 6 bases, with 5 bases of the junction left unmatched. There are 12 residues in the CDR3. The CDR3 reads CSVVGQRNGYTF. Written as DNA, the CDR3 is TGCAGCGTTGTGGGACAGAGAAATGGCTACACCTTC.

The chain uses TRBV30 and TRBJ2-7, with TRBD2 matching 8 bases. Germline assignment: CDR1 GTSNPN and CDR2 SVGIG (reference sequence). V lost 5 bases, J lost 4 bases, and 10 bases stayed unmatched. This CDR3 spans 14 amino acids. CDR3 DNA sequence: TGTGCCTGGGAGAGCGGGAGAAGCGGGTACGAGCAGTACTTC. Translating it yields CAWESGRSGYEQYF. Full variable domain (rest looked up from reference TRBV30 and TRBJ2-7): SQTIHQWPATLVQPVGSPLSLECTVEGTSNPNLYWYRQAAGRGLQLLFYSVGIGQISSEVPQNLSASRPQDRQFILSSKKLLLSDSGFYLCAWESGRSGYEQYFGPGTRLTVT.

The rearrangement links TRBV6-5 to TRBJ2-5; 8 nucleotides line up with TRBD2. The DNA matches TRBJ2-7 better at its end, which makes the J call doubtful. The CDR3 covers 14 residues. The germline V gene has CDR1 MNHEY and CDR2 SVGAGI. This CDR3 reads CASSYSYREGEQYF. In DNA form, the CDR3 reads TGTGCCAGCAGTTACTCCTATCGGGAGGGCGAGCAGTACTTC.

The chain recombines TRBV27 with TRBJ2-7, with D perhaps TRBD1 (5 bases). Between the trimmed V and J ends, which lost 6 bases and 4 bases, there was a span of 25 bases. This CDR3 comprises 17 residues. Germline values: CDR1 MNHEY, CDR2 SMNVEV (reference sequence). The CDR3 coding sequence is TGTGCCAGCAGAAAATCGATTGACAGTGCTTTTGTGTACGAGCAGTACTTC. It codes for CASRKSIDSAFVYEQYF.

This clone has only one observation. V usage is TRBV5-5 and J usage is TRBJ1-5; TRBD1 agrees at 8 bases. CDR1 is SGHKS, CDR2 YYEKEE, per germline (reference sequence). The CDR3 loop spans 15 amino acids. V lost 4 bases, J lost 5 bases, and 8 bases stayed unmatched. The CDR3 bases are TGTGCCAGCAGCCCCTTGACAGGGGCCGATCAGCCCCAGCATTTT. As protein: CASSPLTGADQPQHF.

Only a few counts were recorded for this clone. This chain links TRBV18 with TRBJ2-3; no definite D call. Between the trimmed V and J ends, which lost 3 bases and 5 bases, there was a span of 18 bases. Germline assignment: CDR1 KGHSH and CDR2 LQKENI. The CDR3 consists of 16 residues. CDR3: CASSPVTVSSGDTQYF. CDR3 coding DNA: TGTGCCAGCTCACCGGTTACAGTTAGCTCCGGAGATACGCAGTATTTT. The whole variable domain, filled in from reference TRBV18 and TRBJ2-3, reads NAGVMQNPRHLVRRRGQEARLRCSPMKGHSHVYWYRQLPEEGLKFMVYLQKENIIDESGMPKERFSAEFPKEGPSILRIQQVVRGDSAAYFCASSPVTVSSGDTQYFGPGTRLTVL.

The CDR3 DNA follows: TGTGCCAGTAGTCAGAGGGCGGGCACAGATACGCAGTATTTT. This translates into CASSQRAGTDTQYF. This chain joins TRBV19 and TRBJ2-3; D perhaps matches TRBD2 (5 bases). V gave up 5 bases and J gave up 1 base, with 10 bases separating them. This CDR3 has 14 amino acids. Germline V lookup: CDR1 LNHDA, CDR2 SQIVND (reference sequence).

The rearrangement joins TRBV10-3 to TRBJ2-1; 10 nucleotides line up with TRBD1. CDR3 length equals 16 residues. J was trimmed by 2 bases and V by 0 bases; bases with no gene match: 1. The germline V gene encodes CDR1 ENHRY and CDR2 SYGVKD. Here the CDR3 reads CAISESGTGAYNEQFF. The CDR3 DNA reads TGTGCCATCAGTGAGTCGGGGACAGGGGCCTACAATGAGCAGTTCTTC.

The J gene is TRBJ2-7, the V gene TRBV7-2; no firm D call. Trimming removed 5 bases from V and 4 bases from J, with 6 bases in between. The CDR3 spans 11 residues. The germline V gene has CDR1 SGHTA and CDR2 FQGNSA. In nucleotides, the CDR3 is TGTGCCAGCAGCCCTCAGTACGAGCAGTACTTC. Translation: CASSPQYEQYF.

In nucleotides, the CDR3 is TGTGCCAGCAGTTACTCGACTGCGGGGGGCAACTATGGCTACACCTTC. This gives the protein CASSYSTAGGNYGYTF. The rearrangement uses TRBV6-5 and TRBJ1-2; D might be TRBD1 (6 bases). This CDR3 contains 16 residues. Germline V gene data show CDR1 as MNHEY and CDR2 as SVGAGI. The V end was cut by 0 bases, the J end by 2 bases, with 13 bases between.

The CDR3 spells CASSQLGNYEQYF. The DNA of the CDR3 is TGTGCCAGCAGCCAACTAGGTAATTACGAGCAGTACTTC. The chain links TRBV6-6 to TRBJ2-7; D may be TRBD2 (5 bases). Germline V gene data show CDR1 as MNHNY and CDR2 as SVGAGI (reference sequence). CDR3 length equals 13 residues. The ends were cut back, 6 bases at V and 4 bases at J, with 13 bases in the middle.

The V and J genes are TRBV7-9 and TRBJ2-3; no clear D. This CDR3 spans 13 amino acids. V was cut by 4 bases and J by 3 bases, with 8 bases left in between. Germline loops: CDR1 SEHNR, CDR2 FQNEAQ (reference sequence). The CDR3 is CASSSISTDTQYF. CDR3 bases: TGTGCCAGCAGCTCTATATCGACAGATACGCAGTATTTT. The complete variable domain, with remaining parts taken from reference TRBV7-9 and TRBJ2-3, reads DTGVSQNPRHKITKRGQNVTFRCDPISEHNRLYWYRQTLGQGPEFLTYFQNEAQLEKSRLLSDRFSAERPKGSFSTLEIQRTEQGDSAMYLCASSSISTDTQYFGPGTRLTVL.

V usage is TRBV11-1 and J usage is TRBJ2-3, with 8 bases matching TRBD2. CDR3 length equals 16 residues. CDR1 SGHAT and CDR2 FQDESV come from the germline V gene (reference sequence). Unmatched junction bases numbered 7, after V lost 5 bases and J lost 0 bases. The CDR3 reads CASSRIAGTSTDTQYF. In DNA, the CDR3 is TGTGCCAGCAGCCGAATAGCGGGGACTAGCACAGATACGCAGTATTTT. The full variable domain, rest sourced from reference TRBV11-1 and TRBJ2-3, is EAEVAQSPRYKITEKSQAVAFWCDPISGHATLYWYRQILGQGPELLVQFQDESVVDDSQLPKDRFSAERLKGVDSTLKIQPAELGDSAMYLCASSRIAGTSTDTQYFGPGTRLTVL.

A few counts support this clone. V and J are TRBV19 and TRBJ1-4; possibly TRBD1 for D (6 bases). Germline lookup yields CDR1 LNHDA and CDR2 SQIVND (reference sequence). This CDR3 comprises 13 residues. V dropped 9 bases and J dropped 7 bases, with 15 bases sitting between them. CDR3 residues: CASTGWSSEKLFF. The CDR3 bases are TGTGCCAGCACAGGGTGGTCAAGTGAAAAACTGTTTTTT.

The V gene is TRBV6-6, the J gene TRBJ2-7; TRBD2 matches at 10 bases. Germline V gives CDR1 MNHNY, CDR2 SVGAGI (reference sequence). Trimming removed 7 bases from V and 2 bases from J; junction bases left unmatched: 8. The CDR3 runs to 15 residues. The chain's CDR3 is CASKDTSGKTYEQYF. DNA of the CDR3: TGTGCCAGCAAGGATACTAGCGGGAAGACCTACGAGCAGTACTTC.

This chain connects TRBV5-1 to TRBJ1-1; D perhaps matches TRBD1 (5 bases). V gave up 4 bases and J gave up 8 bases, with 15 bases separating them. The CDR3 has 13 residues. The germline CDR1 and CDR2 sequences are SGHRS and YFSETQ. CDR3 in DNA: TGCGCCAGCAGCAACGGGGTGGGGGAAGAAGCTTTCTTT. This translates into CASSNGVGEEAFF.

V and J are TRBV7-8 and TRBJ2-1; TRBD1 aligns across 10 bases. CDR1 is SGHVS, CDR2 FQNEAQ, per germline. The CDR3 contains 16 residues. V lost 0 bases and J lost 7; bases outside the gene matches: 6. The DNA for the CDR3 is TGTGCCAGCAGCTTAGCGACAGGGGGCTTTTCAAATGAGCAGTTCTTC. This codes for CASSLATGGFSNEQFF.